Listed below are T cell receptor beta chains from one sample, sequenced in a study of cytomegalovirus exposure and HLA in healthy donors. Libraries were prepared by immunoSEQ multiplex PCR; TCRdb keeps only in-frame clonotypes and omits some of them. This sample has roughly 130,000 clones, with approximately 68% found just once. Sequenced input: PBMCs. All receptors come from a man aged 25 to 45 in good health and CMV-seropositive. Each CDR3 is given with its conserved first and last residue. The order of the fields is J gene, clone size, V gene, D gene, CDR3 DNA, CDR3 protein. The D gene is left open where the match is weak. Only part of the rows carry a size: once, few, many, or a class if the clone is expanded.

J: TRBJ2-5
size: .
V: TRBV5-1
D: TRBD1
DNA: TGCGCCAGCAGGCGTGACAGGGGCCGAGAGACCCAGTACTTC
CDR3: CASRRDRGRETQYF

J: TRBJ1-2
size: few
V: TRBV4-2
D: .
DNA: TGTGCCAGCAGCCAAGAAGACCCATTTGAGGAGGGAGCTAACTATGGCTACACCTTC
CDR3: CASSQEDPFEEGANYGYTF

J: TRBJ2-5
size: .
V: TRBV18
D: .
DNA: TGTGCCAGCTCACCTTCCGGAGGGTCAGAGACCCAGTACTTC
CDR3: CASSPSGGSETQYF

J: TRBJ2-2
size: .
V: TRBV18
D: .
DNA: TGTGCCAGCTCCAGGGCGGGACCAGGTCGCACCGGGGAGCTGTTTTTT
CDR3: CASSRAGPGRTGELFF

J: TRBJ2-1
size: .
V: TRBV18
D: TRBD2
DNA: TGTGCCAGCTCAAAGGGACTAGCGGATTACAATGAGCAGTTCTTC
CDR3: CASSKGLADYNEQFF

J: TRBJ2-5
size: .
V: TRBV5-1
D: TRBD1
DNA: TGCGCCAGCAGTTTTACCCCGGACAGGGTAATAGAGACCCAGTACTTC
CDR3: CASSFTPDRVIETQYF

J: TRBJ2-7
size: .
V: TRBV7-2
D: TRBD2
DNA: TGTGCCAGCAGCACTAACGGGGGGGAGTACTCCTACGAGCAGTACTTC
CDR3: CASSTNGGEYSYEQYF

J: TRBJ1-1
size: .
V: TRBV2
D: TRBD1
DNA: TGTGCCAGCAGTGAAGCCGCGGACAGGGGGACTGAAGCTTTCTTT
CDR3: CASSEAADRGTEAFF

J: TRBJ1-4
size: .
V: TRBV9
D: TRBD1
DNA: TGTGCCAGCAGCGTAGCCCCAGGACAGGAGGAGGAAAAACTGTTTTTT
CDR3: CASSVAPGQEEEKLFF

J: TRBJ2-1
size: .
V: TRBV28
D: TRBD1
DNA: TGTGCCAGCGTCTCGGGACAGACTTACCCGAGGCAGTTCTTC
CDR3: CASVSGQTYPRQFF

J: TRBJ2-3
size: .
V: TRBV15
D: TRBD2
DNA: TGTGCCACCAGCAGAGATTATGAGGCGGGAGGGGGGGCAGATACGCAGTATTTT
CDR3: CATSRDYEAGGGADTQYF

J: TRBJ2-7
size: .
V: TRBV25-1
D: TRBD2
DNA: TGTGCCAGCAGTGGAACTAGCGGGCCTATCTCCTACGAGCAGTACTTC
CDR3: CASSGTSGPISYEQYF

J: TRBJ2-1
size: .
V: TRBV9
D: TRBD2
DNA: TGTGCCAGCAGCGTCCCCGGGACTAGCGGGATTGGGCAGTTCTTC
CDR3: CASSVPGTSGIGQFF

J: TRBJ1-2
size: .
V: TRBV4-1
D: .
DNA: TGCGCCAGCAGCCCCGAGGGGGGGCTATGGGTCTATGGCTACACCTTC
CDR3: CASSPEGGLWVYGYTF

J: TRBJ2-5
size: .
V: TRBV6-4
D: .
DNA: TGTGCCAGCAGTGGAACAGCCCAAGAGACCCAGTACTTC
CDR3: CASSGTAQETQYF

J: TRBJ2-1
size: .
V: TRBV6-5
D: TRBD2
DNA: TGTGCCAGCAGAAGACTAGCGGAAGTATACAATGAGCAGTTCTTC
CDR3: CASRRLAEVYNEQFF

J: TRBJ2-7
size: .
V: TRBV7-8
D: TRBD2
DNA: TGTGCCAGCAGCGTAGGACTAGCGGGAGTATATACCTACGAGCAGTACTTC
CDR3: CASSVGLAGVYTYEQYF

J: TRBJ1-4
size: .
V: TRBV19
D: TRBD1
DNA: TGTGCCAGTAGTGCCGACAGGGGGAGTGAAAAACTGTTTTTT
CDR3: CASSADRGSEKLFF

J: TRBJ2-6
size: few
V: TRBV11-3
D: .
DNA: TGTGCCAGCAGCTTAGGCAGGGGAAGCGTCCTGACTTTC
CDR3: CASSLGRGSVLTF

J: TRBJ2-1
size: .
V: TRBV11-1
D: TRBD1
DNA: TGTGCCAGCAGCGGCGATGACAGGGCTGAGCAGTTCTTC
CDR3: CASSGDDRAEQFF

J: TRBJ2-7
size: .
V: TRBV5-1
D: TRBD2
DNA: TGCGCCAGCAGCTTGTTGGCTAGCGGGATATCATCCGAGCAGTACTTC
CDR3: CASSLLASGISSEQYF

J: TRBJ1-1
size: few
V: TRBV28
D: .
DNA: TGTGCCAGCAGACCTACAGGGTGGGTTGAAGCTTTCTTT
CDR3: CASRPTGWVEAFF

J: TRBJ1-1
size: once
V: TRBV6-6
D: TRBD1
DNA: TGTGCCACGCGACAGGGGCCCTTCGGCGGCACTGAAGCTTTCTTT
CDR3: CATRQGPFGGTEAFF

J: TRBJ1-5
size: .
V: TRBV5-6
D: .
DNA: TGTGCCAGCAGCTTGGAAAGCTATAGCAATCAGCCCCAGCATTTT
CDR3: CASSLESYSNQPQHF

J: TRBJ2-1
size: few
V: TRBV29-1
D: .
DNA: TGCAGCGTTGAATCCCAGGGTTGGTACGATGAGCAGTTCTTC
CDR3: CSVESQGWYDEQFF

J: TRBJ2-7
size: .
V: TRBV18
D: TRBD1
DNA: TGTGCCAGCTCACCGACTCCCGGGACAGGGGGCGTCGAGCAGTACTTC
CDR3: CASSPTPGTGGVEQYF

J: TRBJ2-3
size: .
V: TRBV28
D: .
DNA: TGTGCCAGCAGTTTGGGGCCGACGAGGGGGTTAGATACGCAGTATTTT
CDR3: CASSLGPTRGLDTQYF

J: TRBJ2-1
size: .
V: TRBV15
D: .
DNA: TGTGCCACCAGCAGAGTCTTGAGCTACAATGAGCAGTTCTTC
CDR3: CATSRVLSYNEQFF

J: TRBJ1-4
size: few
V: TRBV5-1
D: .
DNA: TGCGCCAGCAGCTTGACCGGGTTGGAGAAACTGTTTTTT
CDR3: CASSLTGLEKLFF

J: TRBJ2-4
size: .
V: TRBV5-1
D: TRBD1
DNA: TGCGCCAGCAGCTTCGATCGGACAGGGGAGGCCATTCAGTACTTC
CDR3: CASSFDRTGEAIQYF

J: TRBJ1-2
size: .
V: TRBV2
D: .
DNA: TGTGCCAGCATCTCCAGGGGCTACACCTTC
CDR3: CASISRGYTF